Listed here are 10 T cell receptor beta chains from one sample, sequenced in a study of ipilimumab plus nivolumab after autologous stem cell transplantation. The method was immunoSEQ multiplex PCR; TCRdb's version includes in-frame clones alone and lacks a portion of them. Among over 35,000 clones listed, around 93% were seen once. The source material was PBMCs, sampled in a trial of ipilimumab plus nivolumab as post-transplant consolidation. Receptor source: a male donor with multiple myeloma.

The chain is built from TRBV7-2 and TRBJ2-5; perhaps TRBD2 as D (6 bases). The ends were cut back, 4 bases at V and 5 bases at J, with 11 bases in the middle. The CDR3 is made up of 13 amino acids. Germline V CDR1 and CDR2: SGHTA, FQGNSA. Here the CDR3 reads CASSSHRGETQYF. The CDR3 nucleotides read TGTGCCAGCAGCTCCCATCGGGGGGAGACCCAGTACTTC.

The chain couples TRBV28 to TRBJ1-4; D is perhaps TRBD1 (5 bases). This CDR3 has 13 amino acids. The germline V gene encodes CDR1 MDHEN and CDR2 SYDVKM. V gave up 8 bases and J gave up 6 bases, with 13 bases separating them. The CDR3, as DNA: TGTGCCAGCCGATCGGGGGGTCATGAAAAACTGTTTTTT. Its translation is CASRSGGHEKLFF. Supplemented by reference TRBV28 and TRBJ1-4, the full variable domain reads DVKVTQSSRYLVKRTGEKVFLECVQDMDHENMFWYRQDPGLGLRLIYFSYDVKMKEKGDIPEGYSVSREKKERFSLILESASTNQTSMYLCASRSGGHEKLFFGSGTQLSVL.

This clone has just one count. The chain carries TRBV5-8 and TRBJ1-5, with D perhaps matching TRBD1 (5 bases). Trimming shortened V by 5 bases and J by 0 bases, and 18 bases separated the two germline ends. The CDR3 runs 17 residues. Germline values: CDR1 SGHTS, CDR2 YDEGEE. CDR3 sequence: CASRSSGLMVSNQPQHF. For the CDR3, the DNA is TGTGCCAGCAGGTCCTCAGGGCTAATGGTTAGCAATCAGCCCCAGCATTTT.

The rearrangement joins TRBV4-1 to TRBJ1-4; 7 bases are shared with TRBD1. V was clipped by 2 bases and J by 1 base; unmatched bases: 7. Germline loops: CDR1 MGHRA, CDR2 YSYEKL. CDR3 size: 17 residues. CDR3 sequence: CASSQTQGRGTNEKLFF. The CDR3 DNA reads as TGCGCCAGCAGCCAAACACAGGGGAGGGGAACTAATGAAAAACTGTTTTTT.

The chain uses TRBV5-4 and TRBJ2-5, with 10 bases that match TRBD2. There are 16 residues in the CDR3. Germline values: CDR1 SGHNT, CDR2 YYREEE (reference sequence). V shed 4 bases and J 0 bases; nucleotides not matched to a gene: 6. The CDR3 region has the DNA TGTGCCAGCAGCACCCGACTAGCGGGCAACCAAGAGACCCAGTACTTC. Amino acid sequence: CASSTRLAGNQETQYF.

This clone has a single count. The rearrangement uses TRBV7-2 and TRBJ2-1; D is uncertain. The CDR3 has 15 amino acids. The germline V and J ends were trimmed by 1 base and 2 bases, with 9 bases remaining between them. In germline, CDR1 is SGHTA, CDR2 FQGNSA. CDR3 coding DNA: TGTGCCAGCAGCTTAGTTGGCGGTACCTACAATGAGCAGTTCTTC. Translated, it gives CASSLVGGTYNEQFF.

The count of this clone is one. The chain carries TRBV7-9 and TRBJ2-7, with no clear D. CDR1 and CDR2 (germline): SEHNR, FQNEAQ (reference sequence). Trimming took 1 base from V and 2 from J, leaving 9 bases between them. The CDR3 is 14 amino acids. For the CDR3, the DNA is TGTGCCAGCAGCTTAGTTTATCAGGCCTACGAGCAGTACTTC. Its protein is CASSLVYQAYEQYF.

This clone came up once. The rearrangement links TRBV13 to TRBJ2-3; D gene uncertain. The CDR3 runs 15 residues. V was cut by 2 bases and J by 5 bases, with 14 bases left in between. Germline loops: CDR1 PRHDT, CDR2 FYEKMQ (reference sequence). The CDR3, as DNA: TGTGCCAGCAGCTTACAGGAGTTTAAGAGAGATACGCAGTATTTT. As protein: CASSLQEFKRDTQYF.

The genes are TRBV18 and TRBJ2-1; 8 positions agree with TRBD2. This CDR3 region has 15 residues. The V and J ends lost 3 bases and 2 bases, in that order; junction bases with no gene match: 3. Germline CDR1 is KGHSH and CDR2 is LQKENI. This chain's CDR3 is CASSPSGGTYNEQFF. CDR3 nucleotide sequence: TGTGCCAGCTCACCCAGCGGGGGAACCTACAATGAGCAGTTCTTC.

This chain uses TRBV5-1 with TRBJ2-2; D gene ambiguous. The germline V and J ends were trimmed by 4 bases and 1 base, with 8 bases remaining between them. The V gene's germline CDR1 is SGHRS and CDR2 YFSETQ. The CDR3 length is 14 residues. CDR3 loop: CASSLLGNTGELFF. As DNA, the CDR3 is TGCGCCAGCAGCCTGTTAGGGAACACCGGGGAGCTGTTTTTT.